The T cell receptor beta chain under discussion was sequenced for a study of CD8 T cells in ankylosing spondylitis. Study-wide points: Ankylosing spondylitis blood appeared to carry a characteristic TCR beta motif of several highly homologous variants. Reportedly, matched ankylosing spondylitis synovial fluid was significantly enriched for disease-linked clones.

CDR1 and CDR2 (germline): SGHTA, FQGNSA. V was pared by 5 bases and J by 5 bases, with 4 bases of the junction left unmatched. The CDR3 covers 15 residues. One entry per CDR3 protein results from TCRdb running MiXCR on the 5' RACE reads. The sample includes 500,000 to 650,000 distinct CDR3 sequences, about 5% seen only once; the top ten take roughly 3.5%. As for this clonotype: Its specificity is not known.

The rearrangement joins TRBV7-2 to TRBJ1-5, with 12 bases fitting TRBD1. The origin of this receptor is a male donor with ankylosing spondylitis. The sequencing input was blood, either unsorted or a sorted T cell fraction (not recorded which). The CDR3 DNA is TGTGCCAGCAGCCTCCGGGACAGGGGGCATCAGCCCCAGCATTTT. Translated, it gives CASSLRDRGHQPQHF.